This TCR beta chain was identified in a study of blood T cell repertoires in COVID-19. This CDR3 has 16 residues. Germline assignment: CDR1 MNHNS and CDR2 SASEGT. V dropped 1 base and J dropped 4 bases, with 16 bases sitting between them. The table came from immunoSEQ multiplex PCR; TCRdb's copy has only in-frame clones and leaves some out. The sample lists 210,000 or so clones; about 88% were seen once. The chain employs TRBV6-1 and TRBJ1-2, with D possibly being TRBD1 (6 bases). Sequenced input: peripheral blood. The receptor's source is an older woman with acute or convalescent COVID-19. CDR3 sequence: CASSEGAGVNFYGYTF. In DNA form, the CDR3 reads TGTGCCAGCAGTGAAGGGGCAGGGGTAAATTTCTATGGCTACACCTTC.